This TCR beta chain was observed in a study of CD8 T cells in ankylosing spondylitis. Study conclusions and caveats: Disease-linked clones reportedly concentrated significantly in matched ankylosing spondylitis synovial fluid. A TCR beta motif of under ten highly homologous variants appeared characteristic of ankylosing spondylitis blood. The authors found the disease-linked clones to be CD8+ and relatively rare in peripheral blood.

TCRdb redid the calling of the 5' RACE reads with MiXCR, one entry per CDR3 protein. The repertoire holds around 100,000 distinct CDR3 sequences, with 24% as singletons. This CDR3 is 13 amino acids long. Germline V gene sequence: CDR1 MNHNS, CDR2 SASEGT. Trimming took 0 bases from V and 8 from J; bases not matched to a gene: 3. Remarks on this clonotype: Its cognate antigen is unknown.

Sample: synovial fluid, either unsorted or a sorted T cell fraction (not recorded which). The receptor comes from a male donor with ankylosing spondylitis. V is TRBV6-1 and J is TRBJ1-2; 7 bases map to TRBD1. In nucleotides, the CDR3 is TGTGCCAGCAGTGAAGCGGAAGGGGGCGGCTACACCTTC. This encodes CASSEAEGGGYTF.